Each of the 8 T cell receptor beta chains below was sequenced from the same sample in a study of PD-1 blockade in mismatch repair-deficient tumors. The table came from immunoSEQ multiplex PCR; TCRdb's copy has only in-frame clones and leaves some out. The sample has about 110,000 clones, around three quarters seen once. Here the sequenced sample was peripheral blood, taken 60 weeks after starting pembrolizumab. The receptors derive from an adult with mismatch repair-deficient cancer.

The chain uses TRBV4-3 and TRBJ1-1; D is undetermined. The germline V and J ends were trimmed by 1 base and 2 bases, with 8 bases remaining between them. The germline V gene encodes CDR1 LGHNA and CDR2 YSLEER. CDR3 size: 14 residues. The CDR3 sequence is CASSQGVGNTEAFF. The DNA for the CDR3 is TGCGCCAGCAGCCAAGGGGTAGGTAACACTGAAGCTTTCTTT.

Only one count was recorded for this clone. The junction departs from germline at one end; a sequencing error may be responsible. The V and J genes are TRBV11-3 and TRBJ1-1; tentatively, D is TRBD1 (5 bases). This CDR3 contains 13 residues. Germline values: CDR1 SGHNT, CDR2 YENEEA. The CDR3 DNA sequence: TGTGCCAGCAGCTCACCCCGCACCCCCGGGGCCGACTTT. Encoded protein: CASSSPRTPGADF.

The chain recombines TRBV30 with TRBJ2-1, with TRBD1 matching over 7 bases. The trim removed 2 bases at V and 8 bases at J, leaving 12 bases unmatched. The CDR3 has 15 amino acids. The germline V gene has CDR1 GTSNPN and CDR2 SVGIG (reference sequence). CDR3 residues: CAWSSKYTGAHEQFF. DNA for the CDR3: TGTGCCTGGAGTTCAAAATATACAGGGGCTCATGAGCAGTTCTTC.

This rearrangement joins TRBV6-5 to TRBJ1-2; D possibly corresponds to TRBD1 (6 bases). V was cut by 10 bases and J by 2 bases, with 17 bases left in between. Germline assignment: CDR1 MNHEY and CDR2 SVGAGI. The CDR3 consists of 14 residues. The CDR3 is CATNPLTGNYGYTF. CDR3 DNA: TGTGCCACCAACCCCTTAACAGGGAACTATGGCTACACCTTC.

This chain uses TRBV2 with TRBJ1-1; TRBD1 matches 7 bases. The CDR3 has 18 residues. In germline, CDR1 is SNHLY, CDR2 FYNNEI. The V segment lost 6 bases and the J segment 1 base; nucleotides outside the gene matches: 17. DNA for the CDR3: TGTGCCAGCAGCGAGGGGGCTCGCTACCGTCGGACGAACACTGAAGCTTTCTTT. Amino acids: CASSEGARYRRTNTEAFF.

This clone was counted between two and nine times. The V call is TRBV2, the J call TRBJ1-2; TRBD1 might be the D (5 bases). CDR3 length: 14 amino acids. Germline assignment: CDR1 SNHLY and CDR2 FYNNEI. V was shortened by 6 bases and J by 4 bases, with 15 bases between the two germline ends. The CDR3 DNA reads TGTGCCAGCAGCGTGGACATGGGGGGCTATGGCTACACCTTC. It is translated as CASSVDMGGYGYTF.

The J gene is TRBJ2-1, the V gene TRBV18; D is uncertain. This CDR3 comprises 14 residues. The ends were cut back, 3 bases at V and 4 bases at J, with 10 bases in the middle. Germline V gene data show CDR1 as KGHSH and CDR2 as LQKENI. The CDR3 sequence is CASSPQSSYNEQFF. In DNA, the CDR3 is TGTGCCAGCTCACCCCAAAGTTCTTACAATGAGCAGTTCTTC.

The rearrangement joins TRBV4-1 to TRBJ2-1, with TRBD2 matching over 8 bases. The germline V gene has CDR1 MGHRA and CDR2 YSYEKL. Trimming removed 0 bases from V and 7 bases from J; junction bases left unmatched: 17. The CDR3 has 19 amino acids. The CDR3 here is CASSQDLGSSGILSNEQFF. The DNA of the CDR3 is TGCGCCAGCAGCCAAGATCTGGGGAGTAGCGGGATCCTATCAAATGAGCAGTTCTTC.